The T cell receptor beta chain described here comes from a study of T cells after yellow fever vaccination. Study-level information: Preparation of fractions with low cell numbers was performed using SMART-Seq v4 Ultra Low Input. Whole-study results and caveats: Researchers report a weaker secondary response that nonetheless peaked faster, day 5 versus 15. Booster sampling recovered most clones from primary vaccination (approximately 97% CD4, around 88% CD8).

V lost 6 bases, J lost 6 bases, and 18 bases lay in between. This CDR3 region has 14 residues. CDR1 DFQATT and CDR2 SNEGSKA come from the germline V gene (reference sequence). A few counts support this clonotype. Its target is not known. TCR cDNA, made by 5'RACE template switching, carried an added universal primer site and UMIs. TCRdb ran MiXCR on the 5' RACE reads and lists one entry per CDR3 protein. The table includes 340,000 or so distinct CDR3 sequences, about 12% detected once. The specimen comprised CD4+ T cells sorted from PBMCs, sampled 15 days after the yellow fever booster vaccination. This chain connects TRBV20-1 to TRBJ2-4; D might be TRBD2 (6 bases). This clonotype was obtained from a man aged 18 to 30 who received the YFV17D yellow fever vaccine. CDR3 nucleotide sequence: TGCAGTGCAATAGACTGGGGGGTCGGAAACATTCAGTACTTC. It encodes CSAIDWGVGNIQYF.